These T cell receptor beta chains were read from a single sample in a study. MiXCR, run by TCRdb on the 5' RACE reads, gives a single entry per CDR3 protein. This sample carries 34,000 or so distinct CDR3 sequences, over 25% of them seen once, and the ten largest clones take over 2%. Sequenced sample: tumor-infiltrating Tregs sorted from the breast tumor. Receptors originate from a female donor with breast cancer. Both conserved end residues are part of each CDR3. A D gene is named only where the DNA matches it firmly. Part of the rows lack a size; the others show once, few, many or a class for expanded clones.

J gene	D gene	clone size	V gene	CDR3 protein	CDR3 DNA
TRBJ2-3	TRBD2	medium-sized	TRBV12-3/TRBV12-4	CASSLNLAATDTQYF	TGTGCCAGCAGTTTAAATCTAGCGGCCACAGATACGCAGTATTTT
TRBJ2-7	TRBD2	-	TRBV6-5	CASKYEREFYEQYF	TGTGCCAGCAAGTATGAGCGGGAGTTCTACGAGCAGTACTTC
TRBJ2-1	-	many	TRBV29-1	CSVPQSSYNEQFF	TGCAGCGTACCTCAGAGCTCCTACAATGAGCAGTTCTTC
TRBJ2-7	TRBD2	-	TRBV6-5	CASSYSISGSYEQYF	TGTGCCAGCAGTTACTCGATTAGCGGGAGCTACGAGCAGTACTTC
TRBJ2-7	TRBD1	many	TRBV6-5	CASSFKTGLEQYF	TGTGCCAGCAGTTTCAAGACAGGGCTCGAGCAGTACTTC
TRBJ1-5	TRBD1	-	TRBV2	CASSSGTGYNQPQHF	TGTGCCAGCAGCTCCGGGACAGGGTACAATCAGCCCCAGCATTTT
TRBJ1-6	-	many	TRBV6-5	CASSLGQSNSPLHF	TGTGCCAGCAGCCTTGGACAGTCTAATTCACCCCTCCACTTT
TRBJ2-3	-	few	TRBV7-3	CASSFGGGADTQYF	TGTGCCAGCAGCTTTGGGGGAGGAGCAGATACGCAGTATTTT
TRBJ1-3	TRBD1	few	TRBV12-3/TRBV12-4	CASMTGPRSGNTIYF	TGTGCCAGCATGACAGGGCCACGCTCTGGAAACACCATATATTTT
TRBJ2-7	TRBD1	-	TRBV6-5	CASRTGQSYEQYF	TGTGCCAGCAGGACAGGGCAGTCCTACGAGCAGTACTTC
TRBJ2-3	-	many	TRBV12-3/TRBV12-4	CASSFSGSTDTQYF	TGTGCCAGCAGTTTCAGCGGGAGCACAGATACGCAGTATTTT
TRBJ1-6	-	few	TRBV20-1	CSAQSVQAGYNSPLHF	TGCAGTGCTCAAAGTGTCCAGGCAGGCTATAATTCACCCCTCCACTTT
TRBJ2-1	-	many	TRBV10-3	CAISESLDNNEQFF	TGTGCCATCAGTGAGTCACTTGATAACAATGAGCAGTTCTTC
TRBJ2-2	TRBD1	many	TRBV24-1	CATSGTGTNTGELFF	TGTGCCACCAGTGGGACAGGGACGAACACCGGGGAGCTGTTTTTT
TRBJ2-7	TRBD1	few	TRBV7-2	CASSFSQGAGSYEQYF	TGTGCCAGCAGCTTCTCACAGGGGGCAGGATCCTACGAGCAGTACTTC
TRBJ2-3	TRBD2	many	TRBV7-8	CASSSLIAGGTQYF	TGTGCCAGCAGCTCACTTATAGCGGGGGGGACGCAGTATTTT
TRBJ2-5	TRBD2	few	TRBV11-2	CASSFPTSGTSSETQYF	TGTGCCAGCAGCTTCCCGACCTCCGGGACTAGCTCAGAGACCCAGTACTTC
TRBJ2-1	TRBD1	medium-sized	TRBV4-1	CASSQPGQGKNNEQFF	TGCGCCAGCAGCCAACCGGGACAGGGGAAGAACAATGAGCAGTTCTTC
TRBJ2-1	TRBD1	many	TRBV6-6	CASRPRGRYTNEQFF	TGTGCCAGCAGACCAAGGGGGCGGTATACCAATGAGCAGTTCTTC
TRBJ1-1	-	few	TRBV10-3	CAISEEGEAFF	TGTGCCATCAGTGAGGAGGGAGAAGCTTTCTTT
TRBJ1-5	-	few	TRBV7-2	CASSSRVEGNQPQHF	TGTGCCAGCAGCTCAAGGGTCGAAGGCAATCAGCCCCAGCATTTT
TRBJ2-1	-	few	TRBV6-1	CASSDMGYNEQFF	TGTGCCAGCAGTGATATGGGCTACAATGAGCAGTTCTTC
TRBJ2-3	-	-	TRBV30	CAWSVGQRTDTRYF	TGTGCCTGGAGTGTCGGTCAGCGCACAGATACGCGGTATTTT
TRBJ1-5	-	few	TRBV4-1	CASSHQDGLNQPQHF	TGCGCCAGCAGCCATCAAGACGGTTTAAATCAGCCCCAGCATTTT
TRBJ2-3	-	few	TRBV15	CATSSTRLDTQYF	TGTGCCACCAGCAGTACCAGACTTGATACGCAGTATTTT
TRBJ2-1	TRBD1	-	TRBV6-1	CASSIVPGQGAYNEQFF	TGTGCCAGCAGTATCGTGCCGGGACAGGGGGCCTACAATGAGCAGTTCTTC
TRBJ2-1	TRBD2	-	TRBV12-3/TRBV12-4	CASSTLAGGPNEQFF	TGTGCCAGCAGTACACTAGCGGGAGGGCCAAATGAGCAGTTCTTC
TRBJ2-1	-	few	TRBV13	CASSPALATSSYNEQFF	TGTGCCAGCAGCCCCGCGCTAGCGACCAGCTCCTACAATGAGCAGTTCTTC
TRBJ1-3	-	-	TRBV6-5	CASSKDSFGYTIYF	TGTGCCAGCAGTAAAGACAGCTTTGGCTACACCATATATTTT
TRBJ2-1	TRBD2	-	TRBV6-5	CASSILAGTNNEQFF	TGTGCCAGCAGCATACTAGCGGGGACGAACAATGAGCAGTTCTTC
TRBJ1-1	-	medium-sized	TRBV6-5	CASRRTGDGNTEAFF	TGTGCCAGCAGGCGGACGGGGGACGGGAACACTGAAGCTTTCTTT
TRBJ2-3	-	many	TRBV24-1	CATSDPRETSTVTDTQYF	TGTGCCACCAGTGATCCGAGGGAAACTAGCACGGTCACAGATACGCAGTATTTT
TRBJ1-6	TRBD1	few	TRBV11-2	CASSSQGVVSPLHF	TGTGCCAGCAGCTCGCAGGGGGTTGTGTCACCCCTCCACTTT
TRBJ1-1	-	-	TRBV6-5	CASRRTGRGGTEAFF	TGTGCCAGCAGACGTACAGGGAGAGGAGGCACTGAAGCTTTCTTT
TRBJ2-3	-	medium-sized	TRBV4-1	CASSQVVAPDTQYF	TGCGCCAGCAGCCAAGTAGTAGCCCCAGATACGCAGTATTTT
TRBJ2-7	-	-	TRBV15	CATSRDRAYTYEQYF	TGTGCCACCAGCAGAGATAGGGCCTACACCTACGAGCAGTACTTC
TRBJ2-5	TRBD2	-	TRBV5-1	CASSIGLAGRETQYF	TGCGCCAGCAGCATAGGACTAGCCGGGCGGGAGACCCAGTACTTC
TRBJ2-1	-	many	TRBV7-8	CVSGPSLYNEQFF	TGTGTCAGCGGTCCATCCCTTTACAATGAGCAGTTCTTC
TRBJ2-3	TRBD2	few	TRBV19	CASSTRGLAGDTQYF	TGTGCCAGTAGTACCCGCGGACTAGCGGGGGATACGCAGTATTTT
TRBJ2-3	-	many	TRBV10-1	CASSASTDTQYF	TGCGCCAGCAGTGCCAGCACAGATACGCAGTATTTT
TRBJ2-7	-	-	TRBV5-1	CASSWGLPSYEQYF	TGCGCCAGCAGCTGGGGACTGCCCTCCTACGAGCAGTACTTC
TRBJ2-1	-	many	TRBV7-3	CASSLIPGSYNEQFF	TGTGCCAGCAGCTTAATCCCGGGTTCCTACAATGAGCAGTTCTTC
TRBJ1-5	-	many	TRBV12-3/TRBV12-4	CASRRTDSNQPQHF	TGTGCCAGCAGACGGACGGATAGCAATCAGCCCCAGCATTTT